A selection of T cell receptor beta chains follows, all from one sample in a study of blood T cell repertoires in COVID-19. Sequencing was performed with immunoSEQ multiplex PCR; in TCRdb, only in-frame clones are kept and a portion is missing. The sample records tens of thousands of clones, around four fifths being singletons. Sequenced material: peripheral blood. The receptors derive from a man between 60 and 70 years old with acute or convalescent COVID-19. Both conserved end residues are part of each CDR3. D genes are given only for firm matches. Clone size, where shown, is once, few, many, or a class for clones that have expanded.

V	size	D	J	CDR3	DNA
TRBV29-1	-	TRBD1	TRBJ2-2	CSVTGTGNTGELFF	TGCAGCGTCACCGGGACAGGCAACACCGGGGAGCTGTTTTTT
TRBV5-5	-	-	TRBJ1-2	CASREFPGNYGYTF	TGTGCCAGCAGGGAATTTCCGGGAAACTATGGCTACACCTTC
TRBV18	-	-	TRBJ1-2	CASSPLAGEGYTF	TGTGCCAGCTCACCACTCGCGGGGGAAGGCTACACCTTC
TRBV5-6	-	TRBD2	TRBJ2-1	CASSSKAGNTYNEQFF	TGTGCCAGCAGCTCGAAAGCGGGAAATACCTACAATGAGCAGTTCTTC
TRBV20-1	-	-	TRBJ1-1	CSASHSQRNTEAFF	TGCAGTGCTAGTCACTCCCAGCGGAACACTGAAGCTTTCTTT
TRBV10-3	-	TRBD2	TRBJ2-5	CAIGPPLGLAGAQETQYF	TGTGCCATCGGTCCGCCCCTGGGACTAGCGGGGGCCCAAGAGACCCAGTACTTC
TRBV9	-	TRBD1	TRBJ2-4	CASSAGQGINIQYF	TGTGCCAGCAGCGCGGGACAGGGGATAAACATTCAGTACTTC
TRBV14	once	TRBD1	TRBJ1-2	CASSHKSAQGVYGYTF	TGTGCCAGCAGCCACAAATCAGCACAGGGGGTTTATGGCTACACCTTC
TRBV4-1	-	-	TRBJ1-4	CASSQPLRGRRGEKLFF	TGCGCCAGCAGCCAGCCTCTGCGAGGTAGAAGGGGGGAAAAACTGTTTTTT
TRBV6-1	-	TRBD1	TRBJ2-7	CASSETGDGSYEQYF	TGTGCCAGCAGTGAAACAGGGGACGGCTCCTACGAGCAGTACTTC
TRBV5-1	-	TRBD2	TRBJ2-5	CASSLTTGGGGETQYF	TGCGCCAGCAGCTTGACCACGGGCGGGGGGGGAGAGACCCAGTACTTC
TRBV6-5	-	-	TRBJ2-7	CASSPDNFYEQYF	TGTGCCAGCAGCCCGGACAATTTCTACGAGCAGTACTTC
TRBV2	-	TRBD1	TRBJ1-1	CASSASPGQVITEAFF	TGTGCCAGCAGCGCTAGCCCGGGACAGGTTATCACTGAAGCTTTCTTT
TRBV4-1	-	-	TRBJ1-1	CASSQEEAGGPWRNTEAFF	TGCGCCAGCAGCCAAGAGGAAGCAGGAGGCCCTTGGAGGAACACTGAAGCTTTCTTT
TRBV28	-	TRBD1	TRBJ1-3	CASSPPGTGGNTIYF	TGTGCCAGCAGCCCCCCCGGGACAGGCGGAAACACCATATATTTT
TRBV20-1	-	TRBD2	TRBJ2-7	CSASLPSGPRREQYF	TGCAGTGCTAGTCTTCCTAGCGGCCCGAGGCGGGAGCAGTACTTC
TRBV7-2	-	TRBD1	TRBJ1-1	CASSPGTAKAFF	TGTGCCAGCAGTCCTGGGACAGCAAAAGCTTTCTTT
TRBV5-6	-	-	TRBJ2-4	CASSSGRGAKNIQYF	TGTGCCAGCAGCTCGGGCAGGGGAGCCAAAAACATTCAGTACTTC
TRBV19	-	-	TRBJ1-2	CASTCGYTF	TGTGCCAGTACATGTGGCTACACCTTC
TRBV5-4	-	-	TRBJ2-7	CASSSGGGSYEQYF	TGTGCCAGCAGCTCCGGGGGTGGCTCCTACGAGCAGTACTTC
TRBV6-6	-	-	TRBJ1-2	CASSSDRPYGYTF	TGTGCCAGCAGTTCCGACAGGCCTTATGGCTACACCTTC
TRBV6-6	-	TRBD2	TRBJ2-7	CASSYGSGGYYEQYF	TGTGCCAGCAGTTACGGATCGGGGGGGTACTACGAGCAGTACTTC
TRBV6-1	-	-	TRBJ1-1	CASSEGQVEAFF	TGTGCCAGCAGTGAAGGGCAGGTTGAAGCTTTCTTT
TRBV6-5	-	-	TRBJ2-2	CASSSPTTGELFF	TGTGCCAGCAGTTCACCTACCACCGGGGAGCTGTTTTTT
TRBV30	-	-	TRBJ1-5	CAWSGGGRQPQHF	TGTGCCTGGAGTGGAGGGGGTCGGCAGCCCCAGCATTTT
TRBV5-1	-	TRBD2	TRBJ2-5	CASSLGGTSGQETQYF	TGCGCCAGCAGCTTGGGGGGGACTAGCGGGCAAGAGACCCAGTACTTC
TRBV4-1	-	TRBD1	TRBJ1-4	CASSQDGTGSLGEKLFF	TGCGCCAGCAGCCAAGATGGGACAGGGAGTCTTGGTGAAAAACTGTTTTTT